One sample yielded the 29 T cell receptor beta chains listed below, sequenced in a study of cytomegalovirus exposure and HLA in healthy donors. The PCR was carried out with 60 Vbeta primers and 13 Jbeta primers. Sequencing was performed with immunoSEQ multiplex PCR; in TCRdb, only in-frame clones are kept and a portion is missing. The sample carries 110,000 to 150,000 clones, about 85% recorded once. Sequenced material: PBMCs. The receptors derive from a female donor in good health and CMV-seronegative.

CDR3 DNA: TGTGCCAGCAGCTCCAGGGCCAATAACTATGGCTACACCTTC. This gives the protein CASSSRANNYGYTF. This chain connects TRBV7-8 to TRBJ1-2; D is perhaps TRBD1 (5 bases). Germline CDR1 SGHVS, CDR2 FQNEAQ. This CDR3 comprises 14 residues. With 4 bases removed from V and 1 base from J, the gap between germline ends came to 10 bases.

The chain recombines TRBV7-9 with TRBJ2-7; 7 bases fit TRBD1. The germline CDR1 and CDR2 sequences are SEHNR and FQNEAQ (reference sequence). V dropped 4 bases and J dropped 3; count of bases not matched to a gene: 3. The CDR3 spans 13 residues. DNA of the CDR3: TGTGCCAGCAGCTCCGGACAGGACTACGAGCAGTACTTC. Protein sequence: CASSSGQDYEQYF.

CDR3 sequence reads: CSVGETGYEQYF. CDR3 sequence (DNA): TGCAGCGTTGGGGAGACTGGCTACGAGCAGTACTTC. The V gene is TRBV29-1, the J gene TRBJ2-7, with a weak D call TRBD2 (5 bases). Germline CDR1 reads SQVTM; CDR2 reads ANQGSEA. This CDR3 has 12 amino acids. V lost 4 bases and J 3 bases, leaving 10 bases between the germline ends.

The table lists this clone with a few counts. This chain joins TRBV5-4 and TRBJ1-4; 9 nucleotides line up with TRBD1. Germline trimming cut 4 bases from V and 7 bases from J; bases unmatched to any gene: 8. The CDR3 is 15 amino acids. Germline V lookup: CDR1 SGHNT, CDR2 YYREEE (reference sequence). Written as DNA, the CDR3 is TGTGCCAGCAGCAGAACAGGGGGCGATGGTGAAAAACTGTTTTTT. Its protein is CASSRTGGDGEKLFF.

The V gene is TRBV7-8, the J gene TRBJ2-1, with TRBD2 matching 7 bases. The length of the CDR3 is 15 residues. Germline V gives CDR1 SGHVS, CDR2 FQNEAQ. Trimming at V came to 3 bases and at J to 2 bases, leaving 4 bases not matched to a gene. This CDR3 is CASSLWSGTYNEQFF. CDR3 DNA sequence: TGTGCCAGCAGCTTGTGGAGCGGGACCTACAATGAGCAGTTCTTC. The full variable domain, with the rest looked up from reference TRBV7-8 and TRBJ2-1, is GAGVSQSPRYKVAKRGQDVALRCDPISGHVSLFWYQQALGQGPEFLTYFQNEAQLDKSGLPSDRFFAERPEGSVSTLKIQRTQQEDSAVYLCASSLWSGTYNEQFFGPGTRLTVL.

CDR3 nucleotide sequence: TGCAGCGTTGAACGACAGAACACTGAAGCTTTCTTT. Translating it yields CSVERQNTEAFF. J is TRBJ1-1 and V is TRBV29-1, with unresolved D. The CDR3 consists of 12 residues. Germline loops: CDR1 SQVTM, CDR2 ANQGSEA. The ends were cut back, 2 bases at V and 1 base at J, with 5 bases in the middle.

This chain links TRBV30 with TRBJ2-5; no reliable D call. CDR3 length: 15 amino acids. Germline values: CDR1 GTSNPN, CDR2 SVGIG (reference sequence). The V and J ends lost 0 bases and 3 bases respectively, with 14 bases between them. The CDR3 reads CAWSVMAAFEETQYF. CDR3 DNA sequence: TGTGCCTGGAGTGTCATGGCGGCCTTCGAAGAGACCCAGTACTTC.

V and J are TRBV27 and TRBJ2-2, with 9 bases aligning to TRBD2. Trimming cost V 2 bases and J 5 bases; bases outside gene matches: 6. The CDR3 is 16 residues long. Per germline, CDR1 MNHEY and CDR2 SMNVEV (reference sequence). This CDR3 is CASSLNAGGATGELFF. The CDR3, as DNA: TGTGCCAGCAGTTTAAACGCGGGGGGGGCAACCGGGGAGCTGTTTTTT.

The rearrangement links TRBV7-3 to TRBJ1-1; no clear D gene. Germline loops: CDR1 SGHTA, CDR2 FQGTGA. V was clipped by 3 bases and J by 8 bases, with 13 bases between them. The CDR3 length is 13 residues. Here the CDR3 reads CASSLGAGTEAFF. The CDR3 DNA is TGTGCCAGCAGCTTGGGCGCGGGTACAGAAGCTTTCTTT.

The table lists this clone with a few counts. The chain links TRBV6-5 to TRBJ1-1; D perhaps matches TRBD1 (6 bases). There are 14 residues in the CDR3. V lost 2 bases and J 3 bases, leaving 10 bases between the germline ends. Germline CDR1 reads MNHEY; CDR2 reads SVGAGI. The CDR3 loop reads CASSYRGADTEAFF. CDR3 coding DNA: TGTGCCAGCAGTTACCGGGGGGCCGACACTGAAGCTTTCTTT.

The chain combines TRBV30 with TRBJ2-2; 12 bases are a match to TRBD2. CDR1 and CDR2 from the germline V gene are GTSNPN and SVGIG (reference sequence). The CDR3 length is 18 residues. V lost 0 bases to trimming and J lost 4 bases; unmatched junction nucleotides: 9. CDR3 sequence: CAWSVSLAGGPPTGELFF. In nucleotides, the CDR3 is TGTGCCTGGAGTGTTAGTCTAGCGGGAGGGCCGCCCACCGGGGAGCTGTTTTTT.

In nucleotides, the CDR3 is TGCAGCGTCGTAGGGACAGGGGTATCCGGGGAGCTGTTTTTT. It is translated as CSVVGTGVSGELFF. The V call is TRBV29-1, the J call TRBJ2-2, with 10 bases identical to TRBD1. Looked up from germline, CDR1 is SQVTM and CDR2 is ANQGSEA. V lost 6 bases to trimming and J lost 6 bases; unmatched junction nucleotides: 7. The length of the CDR3 is 14 residues.

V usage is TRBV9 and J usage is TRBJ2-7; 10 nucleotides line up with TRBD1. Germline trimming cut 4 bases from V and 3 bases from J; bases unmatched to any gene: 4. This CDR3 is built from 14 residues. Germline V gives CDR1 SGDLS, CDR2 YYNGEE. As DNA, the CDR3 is TGTGCCAGCAGCCCGGGACAGGGGCTCTACGAGCAGTACTTC. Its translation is CASSPGQGLYEQYF.

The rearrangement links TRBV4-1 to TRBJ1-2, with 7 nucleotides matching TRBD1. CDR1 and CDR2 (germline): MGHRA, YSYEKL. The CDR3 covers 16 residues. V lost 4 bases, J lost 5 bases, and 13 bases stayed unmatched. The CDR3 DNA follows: TGCGCCAGCAGCCCCAAGGGGGCAGGAGACATTTATGGCTACACCTTC. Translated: CASSPKGAGDIYGYTF.

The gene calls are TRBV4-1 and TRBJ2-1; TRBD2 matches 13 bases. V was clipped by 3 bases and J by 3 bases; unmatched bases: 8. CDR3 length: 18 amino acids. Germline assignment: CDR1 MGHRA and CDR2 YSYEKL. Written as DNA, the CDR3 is TGCGCCAGCAGCCACGGACTAGCGGGAGTGCTGATCTACAATGAGCAGTTCTTC. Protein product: CASSHGLAGVLIYNEQFF.

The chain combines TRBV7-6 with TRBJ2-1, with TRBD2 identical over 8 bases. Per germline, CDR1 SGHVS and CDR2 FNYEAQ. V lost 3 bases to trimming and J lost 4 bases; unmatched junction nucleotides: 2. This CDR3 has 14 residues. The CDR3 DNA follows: TGTGCCAGCAGCTTTAGCGGGGAATACAATGAGCAGTTCTTC. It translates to CASSFSGEYNEQFF.

The CDR3 protein is CASSLYRGVGTNEKLFF. In nucleotides, the CDR3 is TGTGCCAGCAGTTTATACAGGGGAGTGGGGACTAATGAAAAACTGTTTTTT. The chain recombines TRBV27 with TRBJ1-4; 7 bases are a match to TRBD1. The CDR3 extends over 17 amino acids. CDR1 is MNHEY and CDR2 is SMNVEV in the germline V gene (reference sequence). Trimming at V came to 1 base and at J to 2 bases, leaving 7 bases not matched to a gene.

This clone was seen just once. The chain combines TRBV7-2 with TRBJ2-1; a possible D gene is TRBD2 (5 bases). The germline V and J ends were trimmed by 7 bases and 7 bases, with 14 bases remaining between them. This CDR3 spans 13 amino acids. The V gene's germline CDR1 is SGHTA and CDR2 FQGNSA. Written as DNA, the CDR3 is TGTGCCAGCATGCCGACCCTAGCAAATGAGCAGTTCTTC. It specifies CASMPTLANEQFF.

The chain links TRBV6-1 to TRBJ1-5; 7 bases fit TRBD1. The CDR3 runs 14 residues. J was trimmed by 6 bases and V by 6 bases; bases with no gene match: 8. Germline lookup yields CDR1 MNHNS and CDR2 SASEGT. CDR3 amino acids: CASREGARIQPQHF. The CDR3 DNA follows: TGTGCCAGCAGGGAGGGGGCGCGGATTCAGCCCCAGCATTTT.

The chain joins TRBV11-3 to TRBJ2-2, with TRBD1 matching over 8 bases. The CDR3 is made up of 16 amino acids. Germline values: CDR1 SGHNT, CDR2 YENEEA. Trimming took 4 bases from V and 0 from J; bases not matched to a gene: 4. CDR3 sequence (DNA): TGTGCCAGCAGCTCCCGGACAGGGACGAACACCGGGGAGCTGTTTTTT. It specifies CASSSRTGTNTGELFF.

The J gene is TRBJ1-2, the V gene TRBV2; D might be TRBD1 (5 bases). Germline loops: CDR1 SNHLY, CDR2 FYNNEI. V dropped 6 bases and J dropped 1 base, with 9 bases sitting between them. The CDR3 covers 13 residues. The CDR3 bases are TGTGCCAGCAGCCAGGGAGGTAACTATGGCTACACCTTC. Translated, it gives CASSQGGNYGYTF. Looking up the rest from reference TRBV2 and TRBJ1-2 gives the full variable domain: EPEVTQTPSHQVTQMGQEVILRCVPISNHLYFYWYRQILGQKVEFLVSFYNNEISEKSEIFDDQFSVERPDGSNFTLKIRSTKLEDSAMYFCASSQGGNYGYTFGSGTRLTVV.

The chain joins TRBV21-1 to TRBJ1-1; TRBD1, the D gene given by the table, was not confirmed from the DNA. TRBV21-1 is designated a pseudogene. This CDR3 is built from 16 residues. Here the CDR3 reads CASRNKWGTGVTEAFF. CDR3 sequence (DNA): TGTGCCAGCAGGAACAAATGGGGGACAGGGGTGACTGAAGCTTTCTTT.

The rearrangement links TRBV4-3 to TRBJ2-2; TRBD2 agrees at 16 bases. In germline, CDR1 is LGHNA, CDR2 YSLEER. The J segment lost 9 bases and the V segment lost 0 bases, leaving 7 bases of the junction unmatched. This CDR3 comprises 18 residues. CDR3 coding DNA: TGCGCCAGCAGCCAAGATGCCGGGACTAGCGGGAGGGGCTGGGAGCTGTTTTTT. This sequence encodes CASSQDAGTSGRGWELFF.

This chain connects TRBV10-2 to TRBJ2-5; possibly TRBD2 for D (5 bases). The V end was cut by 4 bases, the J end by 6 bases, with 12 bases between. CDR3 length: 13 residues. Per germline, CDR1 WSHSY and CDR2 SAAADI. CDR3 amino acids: CASSVSRRKTQYF. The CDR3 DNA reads TGCGCCAGCAGTGTATCTAGGAGGAAGACCCAGTACTTC.

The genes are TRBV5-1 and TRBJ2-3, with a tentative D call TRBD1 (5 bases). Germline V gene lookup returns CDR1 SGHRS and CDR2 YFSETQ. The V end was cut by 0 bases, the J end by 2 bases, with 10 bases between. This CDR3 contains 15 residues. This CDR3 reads CASSLGQPPTDTQYF. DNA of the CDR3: TGCGCCAGCAGCTTGGGACAGCCACCCACAGATACGCAGTATTTT.

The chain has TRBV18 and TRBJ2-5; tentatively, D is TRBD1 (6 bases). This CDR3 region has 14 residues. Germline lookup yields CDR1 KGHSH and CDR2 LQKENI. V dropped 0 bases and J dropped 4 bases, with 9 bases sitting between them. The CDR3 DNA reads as TGTGCCAGCTCACCACCGTCCAGGGGAGAGACCCAGTACTTC. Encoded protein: CASSPPSRGETQYF.

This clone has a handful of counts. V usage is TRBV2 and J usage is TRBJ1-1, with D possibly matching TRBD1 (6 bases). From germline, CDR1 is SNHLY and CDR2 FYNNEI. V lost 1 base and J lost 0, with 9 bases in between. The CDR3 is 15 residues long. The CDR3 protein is CASSEDRAMNTEAFF. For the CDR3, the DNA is TGTGCCAGCAGTGAAGACAGGGCTATGAACACTGAAGCTTTCTTT.

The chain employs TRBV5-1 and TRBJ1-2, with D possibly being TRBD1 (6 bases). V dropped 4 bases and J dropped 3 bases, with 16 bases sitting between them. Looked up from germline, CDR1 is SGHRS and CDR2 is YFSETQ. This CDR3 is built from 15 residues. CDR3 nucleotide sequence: TGCGCCAGCAGCCTCGACCGAGGGGGAGACTATGGCTACACCTTC. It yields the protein CASSLDRGGDYGYTF.

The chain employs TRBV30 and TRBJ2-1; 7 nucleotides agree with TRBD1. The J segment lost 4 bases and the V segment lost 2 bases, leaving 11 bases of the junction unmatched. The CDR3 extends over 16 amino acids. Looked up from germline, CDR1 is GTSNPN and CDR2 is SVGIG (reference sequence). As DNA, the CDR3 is TGTGCCTGGAGTCTTCTGGAGAGGACAGGATACAATGAGCAGTTCTTC. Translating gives CAWSLLERTGYNEQFF.